The next 22 T cell receptor beta chains were all read from a single sample in a study of regulatory T cells in long-lasting Graves disease. HTBI primers from iRepertoire and Arm-PCR of CDR3 regions yielded the TCR beta libraries. Via MiXCR, TCRdb re-called the multiplex PCR reads, giving one row per CDR3 protein. The repertoire has approximately 380,000 distinct CDR3 sequences, 20% to 25% of them found once; the top ten carry less than 25%. The time point denotes: persistent/refractory GD, antithyroid drugs over 5 years with positive TRAb. RNA from PBMCs was the source of the TCR library. This sample comprised peripheral blood mononuclear cells (PBMCs), obtained when the disease was refractory, from a patient treated with antithyroid drugs. The source of these receptors is a female donor with Graves disease.

This clonotype was recorded many times. The V gene is TRBV3-1, the J gene TRBJ1-1; 7 nucleotides agree with TRBD1. CDR1 and CDR2 (germline): LGHDT, YNNKEL (reference sequence). This CDR3 spans 14 amino acids. With 1 base clipped from V and 6 bases from J, the junction kept 5 bases outside the gene matches. The CDR3 spells CASSQVGRGAEAFF. The DNA of the CDR3 is TGTGCCAGCAGCCAAGTGGGCAGGGGGGCTGAAGCTTTCTTT.

This chain links TRBV11-2 with TRBJ2-1; D gene ambiguous. This CDR3 has 11 amino acids. In germline, CDR1 is SGHAT, CDR2 FQNNGV. Trimming removed 2 bases from V and 10 bases from J, with 6 bases in between. CDR3 bases: TGTGCCAGCAGCTTACTCGCGGAGCAGTTCTTC. It specifies CASSLLAEQFF.

CDR3 residues: CASTPHRLAGEGDTQYF. The CDR3 DNA sequence: TGTGCCAGCACTCCTCATAGACTAGCGGGAGAGGGAGATACGCAGTATTTT. This chain connects TRBV12-3 or TRBV12-4 to TRBJ2-3; 12 bases fit TRBD2. This CDR3 spans 17 amino acids. The J segment lost 5 bases and the V segment lost 7 bases, leaving 13 bases of the junction unmatched.

This clonotype was recorded at least ten times. The chain's CDR3 is CASSPGLAGYETQYF. The DNA of the CDR3 is TGTGCCAGCAGCCCTGGACTAGCGGGATACGAGACCCAGTACTTC. The chain joins TRBV7-2 to TRBJ2-5; 12 bases are a match to TRBD2. The CDR3 consists of 15 residues. Trimming took 5 bases from V and 5 from J; bases not matched to a gene: 6. Germline CDR1 is SGHTA and CDR2 is FQGNSA.

This clonotype was seen ten or more times. The DNA for the CDR3 is TGTGCCAGCAGCCAAGCGGGAGTCAAAAACATTCAGTACTTC. Residues: CASSQAGVKNIQYF. This chain uses TRBV3-1 with TRBJ2-4; D is possibly TRBD2 (6 bases). V dropped 1 base and J dropped 3 bases, with 7 bases sitting between them. Looked up from germline, CDR1 is LGHDT and CDR2 is YNNKEL (reference sequence). The CDR3 extends over 14 amino acids. The complete variable domain, with remaining parts taken from reference TRBV3-1 and TRBJ2-4, reads DTAVSQTPKYLVTQMGNDKSIKCEQNLGHDTMYWYKQDSKKFLKIMFSYNNKELIINETVPNRFSPKSPDKAHLNLHINSLELGDSAVYFCASSQAGVKNIQYFGAGTRLSVL.

This clonotype has ten or more counts. The chain links TRBV2 to TRBJ2-7, with 12 positions matching TRBD2. Trimming removed 7 bases from V and 5 bases from J; junction bases left unmatched: 9. This CDR3 has 15 residues. Germline CDR1 and CDR2: SNHLY and FYNNEI. CDR3 protein: CASTPTSGSLNEQYF. The DNA for the CDR3 is TGTGCCAGCACTCCGACTAGCGGGAGTTTGAACGAGCAGTACTTC.

This rearrangement joins TRBV12-3 or TRBV12-4 to TRBJ2-1; 7 nucleotides match TRBD1. CDR3 length: 13 amino acids. The V segment lost 4 bases and the J segment 7 bases; nucleotides outside the gene matches: 4. CDR3 loop: CASSSGTDNEQFF. The CDR3 DNA sequence: TGTGCCAGCAGTTCCGGGACAGATAATGAGCAGTTCTTC.

The chain uses TRBV10-3 and TRBJ2-7, with a weak D call TRBD2 (5 bases). The germline gives CDR1 ENHRY, CDR2 SYGVKD. This CDR3 is built from 15 residues. V lost 3 bases, J lost 2 bases, and 14 bases lay in between. For the CDR3, the DNA is TGTGCCATCAGTGAAGATCGAGGGTCCCCCTACGAGCAGTACTTC. Amino acid sequence: CAISEDRGSPYEQYF.

This clonotype has a count of ten or more. V gene TRBV12-3 or TRBV12-4 combines with J gene TRBJ1-5; 9 bases fit TRBD1. CDR3 length: 15 amino acids. The V segment lost 6 bases and the J segment 4 bases; nucleotides outside the gene matches: 7. The CDR3 DNA reads as TGTGCCAGCAGCCGGGGACAGGGCTTGAATCAGCCCCAGCATTTT. Translation: CASSRGQGLNQPQHF.

The gene calls are TRBV7-9 and TRBJ1-5; D is ambiguous. The CDR3 has 13 residues. The ends were cut back, 4 bases at V and 4 bases at J, with 8 bases in the middle. CDR1 and CDR2 (germline): SEHNR, FQNEAQ (reference sequence). For the CDR3, the DNA is TGTGCCAGCAGCTCCCCACCTAATCAGCCCCAGCATTTT. It translates to CASSSPPNQPQHF.

This clonotype showed up many times. At one end the junction does not follow the germline gene, possibly because of a read error. The chain uses TRBV2 and TRBJ1-2; 8 bases match TRBD1. There are 15 residues in the CDR3. Germline CDR1 reads SNHLY; CDR2 reads FYNNEI. CDR3 in amino acids: CASSPQGAGPYLPNF. The CDR3 DNA follows: TGTGCCAGCAGCCCCCAGGGGGCAGGGCCATATCTTCCCAACTTC.

This clonotype was detected only once. This may arise from a read error, as a much more abundant clone is one base away. The CDR3 reads CASSPSPGPHYEQYF. The CDR3 DNA is TGTGCCAGCAGCCCCTCCCCGGGTCCACACTACGAGCAGTACTTC. The J gene is TRBJ2-7, the V gene TRBV7-2; D not certain. Trimming cost V 5 bases and J 3 bases, with 17 bases left between them. Germline V gives CDR1 SGHTA, CDR2 FQGNSA. The CDR3 extends over 15 amino acids.

This clonotype was seen at least ten times. This sequence joins TRBV7-2 and TRBJ2-7; TRBD2 is a possible D gene (5 bases). Deletions cut 1 base from V and 7 bases from J, with 17 bases between. Germline-derived CDR1 and CDR2 are SGHTA and FQGNSA. This CDR3 contains 15 residues. CDR3 residues: CASSLEPGGSREQYF. As DNA, the CDR3 is TGTGCCAGCAGCTTAGAACCAGGAGGCTCGAGAGAGCAGTACTTC.

This clonotype was seen only a few times. The chain links TRBV28 to TRBJ2-7, with a possible D match to TRBD2 (6 bases). With 10 bases removed from V and 0 bases from J, the gap between germline ends came to 13 bases. Germline CDR1 MDHEN, CDR2 SYDVKM. The CDR3 runs to 13 residues. CDR3 sequence: CATGAYSSYEQYF. CDR3 DNA sequence: TGTGCCACGGGAGCCTACAGCTCCTACGAGCAGTACTTC.

As concerns this clonotype: Lacking the conserved final phenylalanine or tryptophan, this CDR3 likely reflects a read error. CDR3 in amino acids: CASSQGLAVIYEQYL. CDR3 nucleotides: TGTGCCAGCAGCCAAGGCCTAGCGGTAATCTACGAGCAGTACCTC. V gene TRBV3-1 combines with J gene TRBJ2-7; TRBD2 agrees at 7 bases. Germline V CDR1 and CDR2: LGHDT, YNNKEL (reference sequence). The CDR3 spans 15 residues. V lost 1 base, J lost 3 bases, and 6 bases stayed unmatched.

The J gene is TRBJ2-1, the V gene TRBV20-1; possible D gene TRBD2, 6 bases. Germline V gives CDR1 DFQATT, CDR2 SNEGSKA (reference sequence). CDR3 size: 14 residues. The germline V and J ends were trimmed by 1 base and 4 bases, with 11 bases remaining between them. CDR3 in amino acids: CSARGTSRYNEQFF. The DNA of the CDR3 is TGCAGTGCTAGAGGTACTAGCAGATACAATGAGCAGTTCTTC.

This clonotype was found many times. The V and J genes are TRBV20-1 and TRBJ2-5; either TRBD1 or TRBD2 may fit D (5 bases each). The germline V gene has CDR1 DFQATT and CDR2 SNEGSKA (reference sequence). The CDR3 covers 13 residues. V was clipped by 3 bases and J by 1 base, with 9 bases between them. The CDR3: CSASGTIQETQYF. As DNA, the CDR3 is TGCAGTGCTAGCGGGACGATCCAAGAGACCCAGTACTTC.

This clonotype was counted only a few times. The chain employs TRBV6-1 and TRBJ1-2; maybe TRBD1 (5 bases). Germline V gene sequence: CDR1 MNHNS, CDR2 SASEGT. V gave up 6 bases and J gave up 5 bases, with 7 bases separating them. The CDR3 is 11 residues long. CDR3: CASRDMYGYTF. The CDR3 DNA is TGTGCCAGCAGGGACATGTATGGCTACACCTTC.

The table lists this clonotype with a few counts. CDR3 sequence reads: CASSYSAAGELFF. Written as DNA, the CDR3 is TGTGCCAGCAGTTACTCGGCGGCCGGGGAGCTGTTTTTT. J is TRBJ2-2 and V is TRBV6-5, with unresolved D. Germline CDR1 reads MNHEY; CDR2 reads SVGAGI. V was pared by 0 bases and J by 6 bases, with 5 bases between. This CDR3 is 13 amino acids long.

This clonotype has at least ten counts. The CDR3: CASSLAPQGKETQYF. CDR3 bases: TGTGCCAGCAGCTTAGCTCCGCAGGGAAAAGAGACCCAGTACTTC. V is TRBV7-9 and J is TRBJ2-5; weak D call: TRBD1 (5 bases). V was cut by 0 bases and J by 3 bases, with 11 bases left in between. The germline V gene has CDR1 SEHNR and CDR2 FQNEAQ (reference sequence). This CDR3 region has 15 residues.

This clonotype appeared many times. The chain carries TRBV27 and TRBJ2-7; D is uncertain. The CDR3 covers 14 residues. The ends were cut back, 0 bases at V and 5 bases at J, with 11 bases in the middle. From germline, CDR1 is MNHEY and CDR2 SMNVEV (reference sequence). The CDR3 coding sequence is TGTGCCAGCAGTTTATCGATAAACGCCAACGAGCAGTACTTC. Translated, it gives CASSLSINANEQYF.

This clonotype was found a few times. This chain uses TRBV20-1 with TRBJ2-7; D is uncertain. The CDR3 spans 12 residues. Germline V gene lookup returns CDR1 DFQATT and CDR2 SNEGSKA (reference sequence). V was clipped by 1 base and J by 2 bases, with 6 bases between them. The CDR3 DNA reads as TGCAGTGCTAGAGCGCAGACCTACGAGCAGTACTTC. It yields the protein CSARAQTYEQYF.